The T cell receptor (beta chain) under discussion was sequenced for a study of blood T cell repertoires in COVID-19. For the study at large: Whether acute or convalescent, the COVID-19 samples came from the United States, Italy and Spain. PBMCs, B-cell-depleted T cells, or T cells provided the cDNA or gDNA that made up the material.

After removal of 8 bases from V and 3 bases from J, the junction contained 8 bases not matched to a gene. Germline V gives CDR1 GTSNPN, CDR2 SVGIG (reference sequence). The CDR3 sequence is 15 residues long. Original analysis: Amplification from reference gene primers served as the basis for estimated nucleated cell counts. Produced via immunoSEQ multiplex PCR; TCRdb's table is partial and in-frame only. For V, J and clone size, that table is used; D and trimming come from the DNA. The top ten clones hold roughly 6.7% of a sample with 150,000 to 200,000 clones, about nine tenths of them seen once. This receptor was obtained from a middle-aged man with acute or convalescent COVID-19. This chain joins TRBV30 and TRBJ2-1; 12 nucleotides agree with TRBD2. Sequencing used peripheral blood. CDR3 protein: CAGTSSGRVYNEQFF. DNA of the CDR3: TGTGCCGGTACTTCTAGCGGGAGGGTCTACAATGAGCAGTTCTTC.